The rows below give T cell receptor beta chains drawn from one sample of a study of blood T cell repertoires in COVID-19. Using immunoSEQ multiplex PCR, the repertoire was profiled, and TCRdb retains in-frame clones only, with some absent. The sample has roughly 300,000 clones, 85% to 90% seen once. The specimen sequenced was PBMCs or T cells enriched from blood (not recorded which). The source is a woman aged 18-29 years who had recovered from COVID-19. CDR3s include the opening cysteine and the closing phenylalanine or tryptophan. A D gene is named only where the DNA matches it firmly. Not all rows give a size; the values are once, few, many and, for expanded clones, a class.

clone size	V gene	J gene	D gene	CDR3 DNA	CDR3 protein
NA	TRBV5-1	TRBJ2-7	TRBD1	TGCGCCAGCAGCTTAGGGACAGGGGGGTACGAGCAGTACTTC	CASSLGTGGYEQYF
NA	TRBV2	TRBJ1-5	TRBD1	TGTGCCAGCAGTGTTTCCCCAGGACAGGGTCTAAATCAGCCCCAGCATTTT	CASSVSPGQGLNQPQHF
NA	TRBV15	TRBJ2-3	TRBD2	TGTGCCACCAGCAGACGTAGCGGGAGATTCACAGATACGCAGTATTTT	CATSRRSGRFTDTQYF
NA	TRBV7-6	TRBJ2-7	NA	TGTGCCAGCAGCATACAGGGTTACGAGCAGTACTTC	CASSIQGYEQYF
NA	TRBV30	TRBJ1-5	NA	TGTGCCTGGAGTGGGACAGTAAAGGATCAGCCCCAGCATTTT	CAWSGTVKDQPQHF
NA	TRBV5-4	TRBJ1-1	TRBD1	TGTGCCAGCAGCCGGGCGTACAGGGGGCTTGACACTGAAGCTTTCTTT	CASSRAYRGLDTEAFF
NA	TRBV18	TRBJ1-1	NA	TGTGCCAGCTCACCACCGAAATACTTCACTGAAGCTTTCTTT	CASSPPKYFTEAFF
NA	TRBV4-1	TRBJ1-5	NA	TGCGCCAGCAGCCAAGATTTACAGGCCCTCCAGCCCCAGCATTTT	CASSQDLQALQPQHF
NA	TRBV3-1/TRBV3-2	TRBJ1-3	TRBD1	TGTGCCAGCAGCCAAGAAACAGGGGGGGGGACTGGAAACACCATATATTTT	CASSQETGGGTGNTIYF
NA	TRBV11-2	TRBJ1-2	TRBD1	TGTGCCAGCAGCTTAGAGGCCACAGGGGCGGCCTTTTATGGCTACACCTTC	CASSLEATGAAFYGYTF
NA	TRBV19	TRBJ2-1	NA	TGTGCCAGCGGCGAGGGGGGGAGGCAGTTCTTC	CASGEGGRQFF
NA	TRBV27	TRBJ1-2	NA	TGTGCCAGCAGTTCCCAGGGGAGCTACACCTTC	CASSSQGSYTF
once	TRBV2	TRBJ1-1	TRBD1	TGTGCCAGCGTCGCCGGGACAGGGGACACTGAAGCTTTCTTT	CASVAGTGDTEAFF
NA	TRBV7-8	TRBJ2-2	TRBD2	TGTGCCAGCAGCTTACCCCCCGGGGGGACTCCCACCGGGGAGCTGTTTTTT	CASSLPPGGTPTGELFF
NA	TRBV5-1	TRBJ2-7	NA	TGCGCCAGCAGCTTGGGGACAGCCGGGGAGCAGTACTTC	CASSLGTAGEQYF
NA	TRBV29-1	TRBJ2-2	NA	TGCAGCGTTGAAGTGTCAGGAAACACCGGGGAGCTGTTTTTT	CSVEVSGNTGELFF
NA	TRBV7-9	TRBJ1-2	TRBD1	TGTGCCAGCAGCCCGGGACAGCTCGTGGCTGGCTACACCTTC	CASSPGQLVAGYTF
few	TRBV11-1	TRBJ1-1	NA	TGTGCCAGCGATCCCGGGACACCTAACACTGAAGCTTTCTTT	CASDPGTPNTEAFF
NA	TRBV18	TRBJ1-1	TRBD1	TGTGCCAGCTCACCAGACAGGGTTCACACTGAAGCTTTCTTT	CASSPDRVHTEAFF
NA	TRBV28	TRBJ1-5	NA	TGTGCCAGCAGTTTCCTCGGTCAGCCCCAGCATTTT	CASSFLGQPQHF
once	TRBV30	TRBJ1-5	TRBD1	TGTGCCTGGGGGACAGGAGGAAATCAGCCCCAGCATTTT	CAWGTGGNQPQHF
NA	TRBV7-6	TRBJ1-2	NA	TGTGCCAGCAGCTTAGATACACAAGACAATGGCTACACCTTC	CASSLDTQDNGYTF
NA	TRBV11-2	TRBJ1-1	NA	TGTGCCAGCAGCTTAGATTGGGGCATGGGTAACACTGAAGCTTTCTTT	CASSLDWGMGNTEAFF
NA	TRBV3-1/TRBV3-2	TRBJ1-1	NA	TGTGCCAGCAGCACGCGACAGATCACTGAAGCTTTCTTT	CASSTRQITEAFF
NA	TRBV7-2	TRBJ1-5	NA	TGTGCCAGCAGCCCCGGACAGACTGGTCAGCCCCAGCATTTT	CASSPGQTGQPQHF
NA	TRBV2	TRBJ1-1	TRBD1	TGTGCCAGCAGTGCTCTACACCACGGACAGGGGGCGGGAGCTTTCTTT	CASSALHHGQGAGAFF
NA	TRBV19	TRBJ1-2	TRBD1	TGTGCCAGTAGTATTAGTCAGGGACAGTCGGAAGGCTATGGCTACACCTTC	CASSISQGQSEGYGYTF
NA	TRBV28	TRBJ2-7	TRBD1	TGTGCCAGCAGTTTAGGACAGGATTCCTACGAGCAGTACTTC	CASSLGQDSYEQYF
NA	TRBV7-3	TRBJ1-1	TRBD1	TGTGCCAGCAGCTCAATGGGACAGGGTGGGACTGAAGCTTTCTTT	CASSSMGQGGTEAFF
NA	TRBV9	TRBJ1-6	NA	TGTGCCAGCAGCGCCCGGGACTTTAATTCACCCCTCCACTTT	CASSARDFNSPLHF
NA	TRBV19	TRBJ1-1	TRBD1	TGTGCCAGTAGTATAATGGGGACAGGGTTGAACACTGAAGCTTTCTTT	CASSIMGTGLNTEAFF
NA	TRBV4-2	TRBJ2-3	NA	TGTGCCAGCAGCCAAGATGTATTACAGCCCACAGATACGCAGTATTTT	CASSQDVLQPTDTQYF
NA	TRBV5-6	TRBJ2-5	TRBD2	TGTGCCAGCCGGGAGGGGGGCAGGGAGACCCAGTACTTC	CASREGGRETQYF
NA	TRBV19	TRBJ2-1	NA	TGTGCCAGTAGTATACCCCCTTTTAGCGGTTCCTCCTACAATGAGCAGTTCTTC	CASSIPPFSGSSYNEQFF
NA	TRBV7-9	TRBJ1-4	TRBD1	TGTGCCAGCAGCCCCCGACAGGGTGGCAGTGAAAAACTGTTTTTT	CASSPRQGGSEKLFF
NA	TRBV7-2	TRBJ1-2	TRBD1	TGTGCCAGCACCGTAAAGACAGGGGTCCATGGCTACACCTTC	CASTVKTGVHGYTF
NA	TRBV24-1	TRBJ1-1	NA	TGTGCCACCAGTGATTATCGGAGCACTGAAGCTTTCTTT	CATSDYRSTEAFF
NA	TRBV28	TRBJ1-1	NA	TGTGCCAGCAGGCTGATACAGGGTGGGACTGAAGCTTTCTTT	CASRLIQGGTEAFF
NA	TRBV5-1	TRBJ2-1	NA	TGCGCCAGCAGCTCTCAGGGGAATGAGCAGTTCTTC	CASSSQGNEQFF
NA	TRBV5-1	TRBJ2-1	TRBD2	TGCGCCAGCAGCTTGGCTGCGGGGGGGTCCTACAATGAGCAGTTCTTC	CASSLAAGGSYNEQFF
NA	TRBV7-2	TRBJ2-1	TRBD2	TGTGCCAGCAGCGATGCTAGCGGTATCTACAATGAGCAGTTCTTC	CASSDASGIYNEQFF
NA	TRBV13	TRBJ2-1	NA	TGTGCCAGCAGCTTAGACTCGAGCTCCTACAATGAGCAGTTCTTC	CASSLDSSSYNEQFF
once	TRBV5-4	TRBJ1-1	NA	TGTGCCAGCAGCTTTCTTAACGCTATGAACACTGAAGCTTTCTTT	CASSFLNAMNTEAFF
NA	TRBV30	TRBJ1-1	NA	TGTGCCTGGAATAGGGGGAGCACTGAAGCTTTCTTT	CAWNRGSTEAFF
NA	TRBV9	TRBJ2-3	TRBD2	TGTGCCAGCAGCGCAAGAGCGGGGTCTAGCACAGATACGCAGTATTTT	CASSARAGSSTDTQYF
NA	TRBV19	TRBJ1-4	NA	TGTGCCAGTAGTATAGACGGCCAGGGTAATGAAAAACTGTTTTTT	CASSIDGQGNEKLFF
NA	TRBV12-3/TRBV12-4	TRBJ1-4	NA	TGTGCCAGCAGAGGGGACTCTAATGAAAAACTGTTTTTT	CASRGDSNEKLFF
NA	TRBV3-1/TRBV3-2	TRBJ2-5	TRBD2	TGTGCCAGCAGCCAAGTCGGAACTAGCGGCGAGACCCAGTACTTC	CASSQVGTSGETQYF
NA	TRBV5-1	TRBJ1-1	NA	TGCGCCAGCAGCTGGGCAGGGCCTGTGAACACTGAAGCTTTCTTT	CASSWAGPVNTEAFF
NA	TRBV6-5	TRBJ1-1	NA	TGTGCCAGCAGTCCATCGACAGAAGCTTTCTTT	CASSPSTEAFF
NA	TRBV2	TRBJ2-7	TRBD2	TGTGCCAGCAGCGAAGACCCGGGACTAGCGGGCCCCAAGAGCTCCTACGAGCAGTACTTC	CASSEDPGLAGPKSSYEQYF